One and the same sample provided the 27 T cell receptor beta chains below, sequenced in a study of T cells in Graves' hyperthyroidism and ophthalmopathy. RNA transcripts were the template for amplifying TCR beta CDR3 regions. The HTBI primer set was used in a first-round RT-PCR of the TCR CDR3. TCRdb re-called the multiplex PCR reads with MiXCR, one entry per CDR3 protein. The sample lists some 490,000 distinct CDR3 sequences; less than 25% were seen once. The sequencing input was blood. All receptors derive from a woman in her 70s with Graves' ophthalmopathy.

This chain joins TRBV7-2 and TRBJ1-6; D not certain. The germline V gene has CDR1 SGHTA and CDR2 FQGNSA. This CDR3 comprises 13 residues. V was shortened by 5 bases and J by 6 bases, with 8 bases between the two germline ends. CDR3 coding DNA: TGTGCCAGCAGCGGGCTTGGTAATTCACCCCTCCACTTT. Its translation is CASSGLGNSPLHF.

The CDR3 reads CASSSLRDNYEQYF. CDR3 coding DNA: TGTGCCAGCAGTTCCCTCCGGGACAACTACGAGCAGTACTTC. This chain links TRBV6-2 or TRBV6-3 with TRBJ2-7, with TRBD1 as a possible D gene (6 bases). This CDR3 spans 14 amino acids. Trimming left V 4 bases short and J 3 bases short, with 13 bases between. Germline CDR1 MNHEY, CDR2 SVGEGT.

There are many counts of this clonotype. The rearrangement joins TRBV7-2 to TRBJ1-1; D is uncertain. Germline CDR1 reads SGHTA; CDR2 reads FQGNSA. The CDR3 extends over 14 amino acids. Trimming shortened V by 1 base and J by 1 base, and 7 bases separated the two germline ends. The CDR3 loop is CASSLGRANTEAFF. The CDR3 DNA follows: TGTGCCAGCAGCTTAGGTAGGGCGAACACTGAAGCTTTCTTT.

The sample holds a few counts of this clonotype. This rearrangement joins TRBV20-1 to TRBJ2-7; D is perhaps TRBD2 (7 bases). Trimming shortened V by 6 bases and J by 4 bases, and 13 bases separated the two germline ends. CDR1 and CDR2 from the germline V gene are DFQATT and SNEGSKA (reference sequence). The CDR3 consists of 12 residues. CDR3 sequence reads: CSAGGGLYEQYF. The DNA of the CDR3 is TGCAGTGCGGGCGGGGGCTTGTACGAGCAGTACTTC.

This chain connects TRBV12-3 or TRBV12-4 to TRBJ2-6, with D maybe TRBD1 (6 bases). The CDR3 runs to 16 residues. Trimming took off 8 bases at V and 5 bases at J, with 19 bases between the two ends. In DNA, the CDR3 is TGTGCCAGCGGAAGCAGGGGATACAGTAGGGCCAACGTCCTGACTTTC. Encoded protein: CASGSRGYSRANVLTF.

The chain uses TRBV29-1 and TRBJ2-5; D unclear. The CDR3 spans 13 residues. V gave up 6 bases and J gave up 4 bases, with 15 bases separating them. CDR1 SQVTM and CDR2 ANQGSEA come from the germline V gene. CDR3 protein: CSVPRLGGETQYF. Here the CDR3 DNA reads TGCAGCGTCCCGCGGCTAGGCGGAGAGACCCAGTACTTC. Together with reference TRBV29-1 and TRBJ2-5, the CDR3 gives the full variable domain: SAVISQKPSRDICQRGTSLTIQCQVDSQVTMMFWYRQQPGQSLTLIATANQGSEATYESGFVIDKFPISRPNLTFSTLTVSNMSPEDSSIYLCSVPRLGGETQYFGPGTRLLVL.

This clonotype was observed a handful of times. V and J are TRBV30 and TRBJ2-7; 9 bases line up with TRBD2. The CDR3 spans 13 residues. With V trimmed by 3 bases and J by 5 bases, 5 bases remained unmatched. Germline CDR1 is GTSNPN and CDR2 is SVGIG (reference sequence). CDR3 coding DNA: TGTGCCTGGAGCGCGCTAGCGGGAAACGAGCAGTACTTC. This codes for CAWSALAGNEQYF.

The V gene is TRBV29-1, the J gene TRBJ2-5; unclear D gene. The CDR3 totals 12 residues. Germline V gene sequence: CDR1 SQVTM, CDR2 ANQGSEA. Trimming shortened V by 4 bases and J by 2 bases, and 8 bases separated the two germline ends. The CDR3, as DNA: TGCAGCGTTGCCATGGAGCAAGAGACCCAGTACTTC. This codes for CSVAMEQETQYF.

This rearrangement joins TRBV9 to TRBJ2-5, with TRBD2 identical over 7 bases. Germline lookup yields CDR1 SGDLS and CDR2 YYNGEE. The length of the CDR3 is 15 residues. The V gene end was trimmed by 0 bases and the J gene end by 3 bases; junction bases not matched to a gene: 5. The CDR3 loop is CASSVGPREEETQYF. CDR3 in DNA: TGTGCCAGCAGCGTAGGTCCCCGGGAGGAAGAGACCCAGTACTTC.

This clonotype was detected a few times. The chain couples TRBV11-2 to TRBJ1-6; D not certain. CDR3 size: 16 residues. From germline, CDR1 is SGHAT and CDR2 FQNNGV. V gave up 2 bases and J gave up 1 base, with 9 bases separating them. CDR3 sequence: CASSLSHVSYNSPLHF. The CDR3 DNA sequence: TGTGCCAGCAGCTTATCGCACGTTTCCTATAATTCACCCCTCCACTTT.

The chain has TRBV7-2 and TRBJ2-3; tentative D call: TRBD2 (6 bases). Between the trimmed V and J ends, which lost 5 bases and 5 bases, there was a span of 11 bases. This CDR3 has 13 residues. CDR1 is SGHTA and CDR2 is FQGNSA in the germline V gene. Here the CDR3 DNA reads TGTGCCAGCAGCCGGGGGTTATTAGATACGCAGTATTTT. Residues: CASSRGLLDTQYF.

The CDR3 DNA sequence: TGCGCCAGCAGAGGGACGGACTATGGCTACACCTTC. Translation gives CASRGTDYGYTF. J is TRBJ1-2 and V is TRBV5-1; possibly TRBD1 for D (5 bases). The germline gives CDR1 SGHRS, CDR2 YFSETQ. The CDR3 runs to 12 residues. Trimming shortened V by 5 bases and J by 3 bases, and 8 bases separated the two germline ends.

This clonotype was picked up a small number of times. The rearrangement joins TRBV6-1 to TRBJ1-5, with TRBD1 identical over 7 bases. The trim removed 8 bases at V and 3 bases at J, leaving 10 bases unmatched. The germline V gene encodes CDR1 MNHNS and CDR2 SASEGT. The CDR3 contains 15 residues. The CDR3 coding sequence is TGTGCCAGCGGTGCCAGGGGGGGAGACAATCAGCCCCAGCATTTT. Residues: CASGARGGDNQPQHF.

This clonotype has a handful of counts. The chain couples TRBV2 to TRBJ2-2, with D possibly matching TRBD1 (6 bases). This CDR3 spans 15 amino acids. Germline CDR1 SNHLY, CDR2 FYNNEI. Deletions cut 5 bases from V and 6 bases from J, with 16 bases between. CDR3 nucleotide sequence: TGTGCCAGCAGTCAGGGACAAACGAGCGCCGGGGAGCTGTTTTTT. It is translated as CASSQGQTSAGELFF.

The rearrangement joins TRBV27 to TRBJ1-2; TRBD1 might be the D (5 bases). Trimming took 3 bases from V and 7 from J, leaving 12 bases between them. CDR1 MNHEY and CDR2 SMNVEV come from the germline V gene (reference sequence). The CDR3 runs to 13 residues. For the CDR3, the DNA is TGTGCCAGCAGTTTTGGTCCCGGGGGTGGCTACACCTTC. Protein: CASSFGPGGGYTF.

This clonotype came up many times. V and J are TRBV28 and TRBJ1-5; unclear D gene. CDR1 is MDHEN, CDR2 SYDVKM, per germline. The CDR3 is made up of 13 amino acids. The ends were cut back, 7 bases at V and 7 bases at J, with 14 bases in the middle. The CDR3 region has the DNA TGTGCCAGCAACCTTTCTAAGGGCCAGCCCCAGCATTTT. Translated, it gives CASNLSKGQPQHF.

This clonotype was detected ten times or more. The genes are TRBV4-3 and TRBJ2-1, with a possible D match to TRBD1 (5 bases). V shed 0 bases and J shed 9 bases, with 15 bases lying between them. Germline V gene lookup returns CDR1 LGHNA and CDR2 YSLEER. The CDR3 contains 15 residues. CDR3 in DNA: TGCGCCAGCAGCCAAGAGGGGCTAGTATTTGGTGAGCAGTTCTTC. Protein product: CASSQEGLVFGEQFF.

This clonotype was found many times. The chain combines TRBV7-2 with TRBJ2-1; possibly TRBD2 for D (5 bases). The CDR3 loop spans 14 amino acids. The V gene's germline CDR1 is SGHTA and CDR2 FQGNSA. The V end was cut by 5 bases, the J end by 9 bases, with 17 bases between. CDR3 sequence: CASSPRSLVVEQFF. CDR3 nucleotide sequence: TGTGCCAGCAGCCCGCGCTCACTAGTGGTTGAGCAGTTCTTC.

This clonotype was counted between two and nine times. The CDR3 spells CASSARQGRTDTQYF. As DNA, the CDR3 is TGTGCCAGCAGCGCGAGACAAGGTCGGACAGATACGCAGTATTTT. The chain employs TRBV5-4 and TRBJ2-3, with D hard to call. The CDR3 loop spans 15 amino acids. Germline V CDR1 and CDR2: SGHNT, YYREEE (reference sequence). Trimming shortened V by 4 bases and J by 3 bases, and 15 bases separated the two germline ends.

The rearrangement links TRBV9 to TRBJ2-2, with D possibly being TRBD1 (6 bases). CDR3 length equals 16 residues. Germline V gene data show CDR1 as SGDLS and CDR2 as YYNGEE. Trimming took 1 base from V and 7 from J, leaving 17 bases between them. The CDR3 protein is CASSVRASLGGGELFF. The CDR3 coding sequence is TGTGCCAGCAGCGTACGGGCTAGCCTAGGGGGCGGGGAGCTGTTTTTT.

This clonotype was recorded a few times. The chain carries TRBV27 and TRBJ1-1; D is perhaps TRBD1 (5 bases). This CDR3 region has 16 residues. Germline CDR1 MNHEY, CDR2 SMNVEV (reference sequence). V lost 1 base and J lost 0, with 12 bases in between. CDR3 in amino acids: CASSLYGRGVNTEAFF. CDR3 nucleotide sequence: TGTGCCAGCAGTTTATATGGGCGGGGGGTGAACACTGAAGCTTTCTTT.

Ten or more counts support this clonotype. This rearrangement joins TRBV12-3 or TRBV12-4 to TRBJ1-1; 12 nucleotides align to TRBD1. Losses at the gene ends were 4 bases for V and 4 bases for J; bases not matched to a gene: 7. The CDR3 has 16 residues. The chain's CDR3 is CASSSGQGASRTEAFF. In DNA, the CDR3 is TGTGCCAGCAGTTCGGGACAGGGGGCGAGTCGCACTGAAGCTTTCTTT.

This clonotype was detected a few times. At one of its ends the junction is not consistent with the germline gene, which may arise from a read error. The chain links TRBV9 to TRBJ2-3; 7 bases are shared with TRBD2. Per the germline V gene, CDR1 is SGDLS and CDR2 is YYNGEE. The CDR3 consists of 15 residues. CDR3 amino acids: CTSSSAGFSTDTQYF. DNA of the CDR3: TGTACCAGCAGCTCAGCGGGGTTTAGCACAGATACGCAGTATTTT.

This clonotype was seen just once. The DNA of the CDR3 is TGTGCCTGGAGTGGCAGGTTTGGAGGCTACACCTTC. Translating it yields CAWSGRFGGYTF. This rearrangement joins TRBV30 to TRBJ1-2; D is ambiguous. This CDR3 contains 12 residues. The germline gives CDR1 GTSNPN, CDR2 SVGIG (reference sequence). Trimming removed 1 base at V and 8 bases at J, with 11 bases between.

V is TRBV30 and J is TRBJ2-4; perhaps TRBD1 as D (7 bases). V was shortened by 2 bases and J by 6 bases, with 20 bases between the two germline ends. The CDR3 extends over 16 amino acids. CDR1 is GTSNPN and CDR2 is SVGIG in the germline V gene (reference sequence). The CDR3 sequence is CAWSRGNPGGLNIQYF. In DNA form, the CDR3 reads TGTGCCTGGAGTCGGGGAAACCCAGGGGGGTTAAACATTCAGTACTTC.

The chain employs TRBV5-1 and TRBJ1-1; 8 nucleotides align to TRBD1. Germline V gene data show CDR1 as SGHRS and CDR2 as YFSETQ. The CDR3 is 16 amino acids. Germline trimming cut 3 bases from V and 6 bases from J; bases unmatched to any gene: 13. CDR3 residues: CASSSRAGGPSPEAFF. The CDR3 DNA is TGCGCCAGCAGCTCCAGGGCAGGGGGCCCTTCCCCTGAAGCTTTCTTT.

V is TRBV9 and J is TRBJ2-3; no definite D call. Germline CDR1 SGDLS, CDR2 YYNGEE. V was pared by 3 bases and J by 0 bases, with 5 bases between. This CDR3 spans 13 amino acids. The CDR3 sequence is CASSASSTDTQYF. CDR3 DNA: TGTGCCAGCAGCGCATCTAGCACAGATACGCAGTATTTT.